These T cell receptor beta chains were read from a single sample in a study of T-cell memory formation after mild COVID-19. TCRdb recomputed calls from the 5' RACE reads with MiXCR, one row per CDR3 protein. The sample has roughly 190,000 distinct CDR3 sequences; more than 9% are singletons. The specimen was PBMCs or a T cell subset sorted from them (not recorded which). Every receptor here comes from a man younger than 35 who had mild COVID-19 (a few samples of this study predate the infection). Cell type and time point are not known. The CDR3 runs from the conserved cysteine through the conserved F or W. Each record gives: V gene, clone size, D gene, J gene, CDR3 protein, CDR3 DNA. The D gene is left open where the match is weak. Size is omitted from some rows. Given values are once, few, many or a class for expanded clones.

TRBV12-3/TRBV12-4,many,TRBD2,TRBJ2-3,CASSLDLAGGLSDTQYF,TGTGCCAGCAGCTTAGATCTAGCGGGGGGGTTGTCAGATACGCAGTATTTT
TRBV10-3,NA,TRBD2,TRBJ2-7,CAISGGLGDEQYF,TGTGCCATCAGTGGGGGACTAGGCGACGAGCAGTACTTC
TRBV7-9,many,TRBD1,TRBJ1-1,CASSFTGVGTEAFF,TGTGCCAGCAGCTTTACAGGGGTAGGAACTGAAGCTTTCTTT
TRBV3-1,NA,TRBD1,TRBJ1-2,CASSPGQGFYGYTF,TGTGCCAGCAGCCCGGGACAGGGGTTCTATGGCTACACCTTC
TRBV10-3,few,TRBD2,TRBJ2-7,CASNLAGGDGEQYF,TGTGCCTCCAACCTTGCTGGGGGGGATGGCGAGCAGTACTTC
TRBV6-1,few,NA,TRBJ1-5,CASSPTLNQPQHF,TGTGCCAGCAGCCCGACCCTAAATCAGCCCCAGCATTTT
TRBV20-1,few,NA,TRBJ1-2,CSAPENYGYTF,TGCAGTGCTCCAGAAAACTATGGCTACACCTTC
TRBV6-6,NA,NA,TRBJ1-2,CASSYTQKEGYTF,TGTGCCAGCAGCTATACACAGAAAGAGGGCTACACCTTC
TRBV3-1,few,NA,TRBJ2-7,CASSQRPAGYGEQYF,TGTGCCAGCAGCCAACGGCCGGCAGGGTATGGTGAGCAGTACTTC
TRBV14,once,NA,TRBJ2-3,CASSPTRRTQYF,TGTGCCAGCAGCCCAACCCGGCGTACGCAGTATTTT
TRBV24-1,NA,TRBD2,TRBJ2-3,CATSDTSGGTDTQYF,TGTGCCACCAGTGATACTAGCGGGGGGACAGATACGCAGTATTTT
TRBV20-1,NA,TRBD2,TRBJ2-3,CSAPKAGGSDTQYF,TGCAGTGCCCCTAAGGCGGGGGGCTCAGATACGCAGTATTTT
TRBV5-5,NA,NA,TRBJ2-3,CASSFAGSFADTQYF,TGTGCCAGCAGCTTCGCAGGTAGCTTCGCAGATACGCAGTATTTT
TRBV5-1,NA,TRBD1,TRBJ1-3,CASSRNTQGRRSAGNTIYF,TGCGCCAGCAGCCGAAATACACAGGGGAGAAGATCAGCTGGAAACACCATATATTTT
TRBV12-3/TRBV12-4,NA,NA,TRBJ2-1,CASSYWGYNEQFF,TGTGCCAGCAGCTATTGGGGTTACAATGAGCAGTTCTTC
TRBV28,NA,TRBD2,TRBJ2-7,CASSFSGGGYEQYF,TGTGCCAGCAGTTTTAGCGGGGGCGGGTACGAGCAGTACTTC
TRBV12-3/TRBV12-4,NA,NA,TRBJ1-5,CASSLLPSDQPQHF,TGTGCCAGCAGTTTACTTCCGTCGGATCAGCCCCAGCATTTT
TRBV5-1,many,TRBD1,TRBJ2-1,CASSSGTGGWEQFF,TGCGCCAGCAGTTCCGGGACAGGGGGCTGGGAGCAGTTCTTC
TRBV6-5,few,TRBD1,TRBJ1-1,CASRGQGDTEAFF,TGTGCCAGCAGGGGACAGGGAGACACTGAAGCTTTCTTT
TRBV29-1,NA,TRBD1,TRBJ2-2,CSATTGLTGELFF,TGCAGCGCGACGACAGGGCTAACCGGGGAGCTGTTTTTT
TRBV12-3/TRBV12-4,NA,NA,TRBJ2-3,CASSRRGGLSTDTQYF,TGTGCCAGCAGTCGCCGAGGGGGGCTTAGCACAGATACGCAGTATTTT
TRBV7-9,NA,TRBD1,TRBJ1-2,CASSSYFGTDGYTF,TGTGCCAGCAGCTCATACTTCGGGACAGATGGCTACACCTTC
TRBV11-2,NA,TRBD1,TRBJ2-2,CASTLDRGSTGELFF,TGTGCCAGCACCTTGGACAGGGGGTCCACCGGGGAGCTGTTTTTT
TRBV5-6,few,TRBD2,TRBJ2-1,CASSQLAGGNNEQFF,TGTGCCAGCAGCCAACTAGCGGGGGGGAACAATGAGCAGTTCTTC
TRBV6-5,NA,NA,TRBJ2-7,CASSSNVGAYEQYF,TGTGCCAGCAGTTCGAATGTGGGGGCCTACGAGCAGTACTTC
TRBV6-6,few,NA,TRBJ1-5,CASSYLGGSIGSHNQPQHF,TGTGCCAGCAGTTACCTGGGGGGTTCGATCGGGTCTCACAATCAGCCCCAGCATTTT
TRBV5-1,many,NA,TRBJ1-4,CASTPSPNEKLFF,TGCGCCAGCACCCCCAGCCCTAATGAAAAACTGTTTTTT
TRBV20-1,NA,NA,TRBJ2-3,CSARWASSTDTQYF,TGCAGTGCTAGATGGGCCAGCAGCACAGATACGCAGTATTTT
TRBV29-1,NA,TRBD1,TRBJ1-6,CSARQGYHNSPLHF,TGCAGCGCCCGACAGGGTTACCATAATTCACCCCTCCACTTT
TRBV6-5,many,NA,TRBJ1-4,CASSYSQVREKLFF,TGTGCCAGCAGTTACTCACAGGTCAGGGAAAAACTGTTTTTT
TRBV6-5,many,TRBD1,TRBJ1-5,CASSRTGSNQPQHF,TGTGCCAGCAGTCGGACAGGGAGCAATCAGCCCCAGCATTTT
TRBV5-5,many,TRBD1,TRBJ2-1,CASSPIFDATGNVNEQFF,TGTGCCAGCAGCCCTATATTTGATGCGACAGGGAATGTCAATGAGCAGTTCTTC
TRBV15,few,NA,TRBJ1-3,CATSRDQGSWDGNTIYF,TGTGCCACCAGCAGAGATCAAGGTTCCTGGGATGGAAACACCATATATTTT
TRBV4-1,few,NA,TRBJ2-3,CASSQGAGLTDTQYF,TGCGCCAGCAGCCAAGGGGCAGGACTCACAGATACGCAGTATTTT
TRBV5-1,few,TRBD1,TRBJ1-2,CASSLDPGQKNYGYTF,TGCGCCAGCAGCTTGGATCCGGGACAGAAAAACTATGGCTACACCTTC
TRBV7-2,few,NA,TRBJ2-5,CASSSNRGGGETQYF,TGTGCCAGCAGCTCTAACAGGGGGGGCGGAGAGACCCAGTACTTC
TRBV21-1,few,NA,TRBJ1-1,CASSKRGSGDTEAFF,TGTGCCAGCAGCAAACGAGGGAGTGGGGACACTGAAGCTTTCTTT
TRBV7-2,many,NA,TRBJ2-5,CASSLAGLQETQYF,TGTGCCAGCAGCTTAGCGGGTCTCCAAGAGACCCAGTACTTC
TRBV5-1,NA,NA,TRBJ2-3,CASIDDTDTQYF,TGCGCCAGCATAGATGACACAGATACGCAGTATTTT
TRBV12-3/TRBV12-4,NA,NA,TRBJ1-6,CASSFGGASTSYNSPLHF,TGTGCCAGCAGTTTTGGAGGGGCTTCGACCTCCTATAATTCACCCCTCCACTTT
TRBV4-1,many,NA,TRBJ1-1,CASSKRQEYEAFF,TGCGCCAGCAGCAAGAGACAGGAGTATGAAGCTTTCTTT
TRBV7-6,NA,NA,TRBJ1-6,CASSLRGDNSPLHF,TGTGCCAGCAGCTTAAGGGGCGATAATTCACCCCTCCACTTT
TRBV5-8,few,TRBD1,TRBJ1-6,CASSIGTGVSPLHF,TGTGCCAGCAGCATCGGGACAGGGGTCTCACCCCTCCACTTT
TRBV7-3,NA,TRBD1,TRBJ2-3,CASSLTSGGAQYF,TGTGCCAGCAGCTTAACGTCAGGGGGTGCGCAGTATTTT
TRBV5-6,few,NA,TRBJ1-2,CASSEGFGYTF,TGTGCCAGCAGCGAAGGGTTTGGCTACACCTTC
TRBV7-9,NA,NA,TRBJ2-2,CASSLSAGLNTGELFF,TGTGCCAGCAGCTTATCCGCAGGGTTGAACACCGGGGAGCTGTTTTTT
TRBV7-8,NA,NA,TRBJ2-1,CASSFSEGYNEQFF,TGTGCCAGCAGCTTTAGCGAGGGTTACAATGAGCAGTTCTTC
TRBV7-9,few,NA,TRBJ1-1,CASSLNILGEHTEAFF,TGTGCCAGCAGCTTAAATATCCTGGGGGAACATACTGAAGCTTTCTTT
TRBV30,NA,TRBD2,TRBJ2-3,CAWSGMGDSGGSTDTQYF,TGTGCCTGGAGTGGGATGGGGGACAGCGGGGGGAGCACAGATACGCAGTATTTT
TRBV12-3/TRBV12-4,NA,NA,TRBJ2-1,CASSLGTRRLASNEQFF,TGTGCCAGCAGTTTGGGGACCCGGCGTCTCGCCTCCAATGAGCAGTTCTTC
TRBV6-6,NA,TRBD1,TRBJ2-7,CASSSRDRISYEQYF,TGTGCCAGCAGTTCTCGGGACAGGATTTCCTACGAGCAGTACTTC
TRBV7-2,NA,NA,TRBJ2-3,CASSLIGFGTDTQYF,TGTGCCAGCAGCTTAATTGGATTCGGCACAGATACGCAGTATTTT
TRBV6-2/TRBV6-3,NA,TRBD1,TRBJ2-7,CASSPGQVAYF,TGTGCCAGCAGCCCAGGACAGGTTGCGTACTTC
TRBV12-3/TRBV12-4,few,NA,TRBJ2-3,CASSVGINTDTQYF,TGTGCCAGCAGTGTAGGGATTAACACAGATACGCAGTATTTT
TRBV5-1,few,NA,TRBJ1-1,CASSSGVQSNTEAFF,TGCGCCAGCAGCTCAGGGGTACAATCGAACACTGAAGCTTTCTTT
TRBV5-4,NA,NA,TRBJ1-1,CASSSPLRGSTEAFF,TGTGCCAGCAGCTCACCCTTGAGGGGTAGCACTGAAGCTTTCTTT
TRBV7-8,few,NA,TRBJ1-1,CASSLGWGTNTEAFF,TGTGCCAGCAGTTTAGGGTGGGGGACGAACACTGAAGCTTTCTTT
TRBV6-5,NA,TRBD2,TRBJ2-5,CASSSEVGSGKETQYF,TGTGCCAGCAGTTCCGAAGTTGGGAGCGGGAAGGAGACCCAGTACTTC
TRBV12-3/TRBV12-4,many,TRBD1,TRBJ1-2,CASSPTGTYGYTF,TGTGCCAGCAGCCCGACAGGGACCTATGGCTACACCTTC
TRBV25-1,many,TRBD1,TRBJ2-1,CASSDPGQGLGEQFF,TGTGCCAGCAGTGATCCTGGACAGGGGCTCGGCGAGCAGTTCTTC